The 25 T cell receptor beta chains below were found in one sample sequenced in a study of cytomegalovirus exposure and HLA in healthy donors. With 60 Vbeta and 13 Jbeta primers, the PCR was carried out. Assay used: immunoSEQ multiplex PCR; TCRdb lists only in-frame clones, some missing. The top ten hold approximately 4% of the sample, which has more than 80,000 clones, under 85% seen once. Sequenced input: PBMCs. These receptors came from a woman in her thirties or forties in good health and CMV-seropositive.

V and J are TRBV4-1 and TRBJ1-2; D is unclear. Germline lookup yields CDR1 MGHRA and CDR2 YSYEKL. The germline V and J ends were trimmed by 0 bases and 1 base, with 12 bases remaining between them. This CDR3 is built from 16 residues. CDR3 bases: TGCGCCAGCAGCCAAGATCGAATACAGATTAACTATGGCTACACCTTC. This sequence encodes CASSQDRIQINYGYTF.

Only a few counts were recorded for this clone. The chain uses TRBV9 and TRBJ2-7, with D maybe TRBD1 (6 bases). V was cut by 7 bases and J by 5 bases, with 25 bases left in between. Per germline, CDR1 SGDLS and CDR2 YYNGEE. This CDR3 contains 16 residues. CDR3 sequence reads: CASGRDTISSTDEQYF. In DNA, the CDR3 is TGTGCCAGCGGCCGGGACACCATCAGTTCTACTGACGAGCAGTACTTC.

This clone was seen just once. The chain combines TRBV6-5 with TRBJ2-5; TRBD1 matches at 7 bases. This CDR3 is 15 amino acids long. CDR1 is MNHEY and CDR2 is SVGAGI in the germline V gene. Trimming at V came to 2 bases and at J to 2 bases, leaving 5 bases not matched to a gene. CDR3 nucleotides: TGTGCCAGCAGTTACGAGGGCAGGGGGCAAGAGACCCAGTACTTC. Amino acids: CASSYEGRGQETQYF.

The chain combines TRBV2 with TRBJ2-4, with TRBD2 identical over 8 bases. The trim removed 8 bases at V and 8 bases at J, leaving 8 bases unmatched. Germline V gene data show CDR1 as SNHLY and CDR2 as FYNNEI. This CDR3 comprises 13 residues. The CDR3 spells CASEIQAGDIQYF. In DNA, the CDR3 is TGTGCCAGCGAAATTCAAGCGGGAGACATTCAGTACTTC.

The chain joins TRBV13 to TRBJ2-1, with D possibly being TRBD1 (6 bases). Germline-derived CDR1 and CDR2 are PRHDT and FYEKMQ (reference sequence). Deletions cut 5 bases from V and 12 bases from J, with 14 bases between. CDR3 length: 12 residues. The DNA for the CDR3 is TGTGCCAGCAGCCAGACAGGTCCAGGGCAGTTCTTC. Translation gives CASSQTGPGQFF.

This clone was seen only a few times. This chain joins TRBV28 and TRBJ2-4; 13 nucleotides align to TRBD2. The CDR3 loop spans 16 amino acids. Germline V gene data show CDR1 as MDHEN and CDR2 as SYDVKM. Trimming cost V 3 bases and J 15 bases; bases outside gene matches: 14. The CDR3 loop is CASSFIGTSGAWGRYF. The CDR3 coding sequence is TGTGCCAGCAGTTTTATCGGGACTAGCGGGGCCTGGGGTCGGTACTTC.

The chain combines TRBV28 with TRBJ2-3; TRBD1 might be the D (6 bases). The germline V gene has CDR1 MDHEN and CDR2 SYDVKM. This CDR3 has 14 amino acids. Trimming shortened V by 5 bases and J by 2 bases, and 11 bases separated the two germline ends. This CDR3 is CASSIGQYTDTQYF. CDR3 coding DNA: TGTGCCAGCAGTATTGGACAGTACACAGATACGCAGTATTTT.

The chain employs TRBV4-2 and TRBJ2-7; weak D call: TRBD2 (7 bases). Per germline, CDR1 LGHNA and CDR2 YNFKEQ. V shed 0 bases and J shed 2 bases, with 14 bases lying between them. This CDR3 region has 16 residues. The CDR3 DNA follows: TGTGCCAGCAGCCAAGAGGGGGCGGGGGAACCCTACGAGCAGTACTTC. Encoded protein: CASSQEGAGEPYEQYF.

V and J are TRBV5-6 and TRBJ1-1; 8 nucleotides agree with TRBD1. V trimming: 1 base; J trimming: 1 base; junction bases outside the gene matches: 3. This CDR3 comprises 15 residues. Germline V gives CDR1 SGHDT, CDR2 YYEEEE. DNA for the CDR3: TGTGCCAGCAGCTTGTATGGGACAGGGAACACTGAAGCTTTCTTT. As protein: CASSLYGTGNTEAFF.

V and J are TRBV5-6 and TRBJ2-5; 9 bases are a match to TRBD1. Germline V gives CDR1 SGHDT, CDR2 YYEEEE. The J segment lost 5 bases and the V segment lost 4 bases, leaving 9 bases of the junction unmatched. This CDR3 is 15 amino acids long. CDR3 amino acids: CASSPGQGLWETQYF. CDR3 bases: TGTGCCAGCAGCCCGGGACAGGGCCTCTGGGAGACCCAGTACTTC.

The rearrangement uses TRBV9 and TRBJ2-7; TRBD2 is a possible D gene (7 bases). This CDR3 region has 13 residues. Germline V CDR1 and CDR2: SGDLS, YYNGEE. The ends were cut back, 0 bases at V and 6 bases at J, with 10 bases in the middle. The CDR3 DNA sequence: TGTGCCAGCAGCGTAGTGGCGGGGGCCGAGCAGTACTTC. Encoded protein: CASSVVAGAEQYF.

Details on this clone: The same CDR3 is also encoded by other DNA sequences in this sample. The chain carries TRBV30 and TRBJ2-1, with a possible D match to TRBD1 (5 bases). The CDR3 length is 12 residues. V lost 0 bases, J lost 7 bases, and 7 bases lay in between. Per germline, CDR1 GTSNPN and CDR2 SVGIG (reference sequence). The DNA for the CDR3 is TGTGCCTGGAGTGTTCAGGGTAATGAGCAGTTCTTC. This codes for CAWSVQGNEQFF.

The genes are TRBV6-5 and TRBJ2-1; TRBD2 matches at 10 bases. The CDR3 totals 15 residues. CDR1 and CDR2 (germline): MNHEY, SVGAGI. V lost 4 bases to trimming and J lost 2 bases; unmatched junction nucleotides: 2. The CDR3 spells CASSSSGGAYNEQFF. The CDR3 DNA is TGTGCCAGCAGTTCAAGCGGGGGGGCCTACAATGAGCAGTTCTTC.

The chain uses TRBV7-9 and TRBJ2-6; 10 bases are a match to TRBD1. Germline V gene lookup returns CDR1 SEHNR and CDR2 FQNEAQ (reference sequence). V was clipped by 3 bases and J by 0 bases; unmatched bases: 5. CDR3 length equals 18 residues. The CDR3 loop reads CASSFRQGAFSGANVLTF. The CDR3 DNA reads TGTGCCAGCAGCTTCCGACAGGGGGCTTTCTCTGGGGCCAACGTCCTGACTTTC.

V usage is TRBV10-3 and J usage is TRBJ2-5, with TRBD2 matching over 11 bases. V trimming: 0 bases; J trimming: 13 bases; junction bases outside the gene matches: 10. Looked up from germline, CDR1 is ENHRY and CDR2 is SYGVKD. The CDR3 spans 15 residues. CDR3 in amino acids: CAISESETSGGLLYF. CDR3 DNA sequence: TGTGCCATCAGTGAGTCGGAAACTAGCGGGGGACTCCTGTACTTC.

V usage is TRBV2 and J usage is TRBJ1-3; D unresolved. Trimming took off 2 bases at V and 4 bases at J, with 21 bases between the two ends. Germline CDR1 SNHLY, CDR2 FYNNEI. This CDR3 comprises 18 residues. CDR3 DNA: TGTGCCAGCAGTGAATCCCCCCCGGGAGGAGGCCGGGGAAACACCATATATTTT. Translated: CASSESPPGGGRGNTIYF. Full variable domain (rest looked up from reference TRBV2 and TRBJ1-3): EPEVTQTPSHQVTQMGQEVILRCVPISNHLYFYWYRQILGQKVEFLVSFYNNEISEKSEIFDDQFSVERPDGSNFTLKIRSTKLEDSAMYFCASSESPPGGGRGNTIYFGEGSWLTVV.

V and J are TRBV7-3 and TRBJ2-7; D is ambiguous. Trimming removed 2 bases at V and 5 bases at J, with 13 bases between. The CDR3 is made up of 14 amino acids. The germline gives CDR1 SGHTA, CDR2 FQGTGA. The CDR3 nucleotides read TGTGCCAGCAGCTTATTCGGGTCGCGCCACGAGCAGTACTTC. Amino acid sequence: CASSLFGSRHEQYF.

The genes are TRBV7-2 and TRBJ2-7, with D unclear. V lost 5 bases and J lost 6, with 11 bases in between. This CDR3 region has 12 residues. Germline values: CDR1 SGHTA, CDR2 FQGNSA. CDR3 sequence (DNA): TGTGCCAGCAGCCTTACATTGGTCGAGCAGTACTTC. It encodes CASSLTLVEQYF.

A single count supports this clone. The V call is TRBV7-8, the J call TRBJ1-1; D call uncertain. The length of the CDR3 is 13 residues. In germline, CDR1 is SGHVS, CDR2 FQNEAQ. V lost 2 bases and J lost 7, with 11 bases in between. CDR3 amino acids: CASSLPFEGEAFF. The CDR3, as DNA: TGTGCCAGCAGCTTACCCTTTGAGGGTGAAGCTTTCTTT. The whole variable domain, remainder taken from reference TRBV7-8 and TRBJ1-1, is GAGVSQSPRYKVAKRGQDVALRCDPISGHVSLFWYQQALGQGPEFLTYFQNEAQLDKSGLPSDRFFAERPEGSVSTLKIQRTQQEDSAVYLCASSLPFEGEAFFGQGTRLTVV.

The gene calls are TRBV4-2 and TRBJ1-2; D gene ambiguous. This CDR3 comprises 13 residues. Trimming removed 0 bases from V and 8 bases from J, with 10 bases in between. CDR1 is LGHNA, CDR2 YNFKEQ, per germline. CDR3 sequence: CASSQDSNRGYTF. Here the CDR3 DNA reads TGTGCCAGCAGCCAAGATAGTAACAGAGGCTACACCTTC.

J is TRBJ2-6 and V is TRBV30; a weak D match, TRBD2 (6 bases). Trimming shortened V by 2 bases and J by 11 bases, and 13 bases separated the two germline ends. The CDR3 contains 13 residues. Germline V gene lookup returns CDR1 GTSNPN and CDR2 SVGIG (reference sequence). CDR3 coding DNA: TGTGCCTGGAGTCACGGGGGTGTCGACGTCCTGACTTTC. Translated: CAWSHGGVDVLTF.

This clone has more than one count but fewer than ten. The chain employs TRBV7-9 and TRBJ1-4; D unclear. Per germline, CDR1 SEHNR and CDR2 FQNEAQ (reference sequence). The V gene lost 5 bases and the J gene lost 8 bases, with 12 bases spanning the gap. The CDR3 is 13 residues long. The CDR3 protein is CASSLPAGEKLFF. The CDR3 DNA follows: TGTGCCAGCAGCCTCCCAGCCGGGGAAAAACTGTTTTTT.

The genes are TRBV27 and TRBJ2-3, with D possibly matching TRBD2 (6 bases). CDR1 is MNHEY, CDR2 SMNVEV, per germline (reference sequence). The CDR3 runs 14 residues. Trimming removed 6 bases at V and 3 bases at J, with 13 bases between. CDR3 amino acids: CASSLPGVTDTQYF. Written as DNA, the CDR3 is TGTGCCAGCAGCCTCCCGGGAGTGACAGATACGCAGTATTTT.

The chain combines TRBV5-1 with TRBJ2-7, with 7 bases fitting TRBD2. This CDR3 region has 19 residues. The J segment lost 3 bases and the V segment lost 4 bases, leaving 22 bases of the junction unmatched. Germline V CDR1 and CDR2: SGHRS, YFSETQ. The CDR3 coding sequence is TGCGCCAGCAGCCCAGCACTTTTCCGGGACTACAAATTATTCTACGAGCAGTACTTC. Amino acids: CASSPALFRDYKLFYEQYF.

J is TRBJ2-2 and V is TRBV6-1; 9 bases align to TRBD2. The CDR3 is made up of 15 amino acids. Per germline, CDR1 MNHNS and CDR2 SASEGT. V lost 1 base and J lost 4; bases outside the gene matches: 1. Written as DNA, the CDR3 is TGTGCCAGCAGTGAAGGCGGGAGGGTCACCGGGGAGCTGTTTTTT. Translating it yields CASSEGGRVTGELFF.